This TCR beta chain was obtained from a study of T cell responses to AZD1222 COVID-19 vaccine. Sequencing was performed with immunoSEQ multiplex PCR; in TCRdb, only in-frame clones are kept and a portion is missing. Of about 140,000 clones in the sample, roughly 89% are singletons; the top ten hold 4.5% to 6.5%. This CDR3 region has 15 residues. From germline, CDR1 is SGHDT and CDR2 YYEEEE. Trimming removed 1 base from V and 0 bases from J; junction bases left unmatched: 2. The TCR originated in an adult in good health. The chain joins TRBV5-6 to TRBJ2-7; 9 nucleotides line up with TRBD1. Specimen: peripheral blood, collected on day 0 of AZD1222 vaccination. As DNA, the CDR3 is TGTGCCAGCAGCTTGACAGGGGGCAGCTCCTACGAGCAGTACTTC. It codes for CASSLTGGSSYEQYF.